One sample yielded the 8 T cell receptor beta chains listed below, sequenced in a study of blood T cell repertoires in COVID-19. The assay was immunoSEQ multiplex PCR, and TCRdb's table has in-frame clones only and misses some. The sample has around 220,000 clones; roughly 80% are singletons. The specimen sequenced was peripheral blood. The receptors were sampled from a woman of 80 years or more with COVID-19, enrolled during active disease.

This chain joins TRBV5-4 and TRBJ2-5; the D gene is possibly TRBD2 (7 bases). The CDR3 consists of 16 residues. With 3 bases removed from V and 5 bases from J, the gap between germline ends came to 20 bases. From germline, CDR1 is SGHNT and CDR2 YYREEE (reference sequence). DNA of the CDR3: TGTGCCAGCAGCTGGCCCGGCGGGAGAAGGGGGGAGACCCAGTACTTC. The encoded protein is CASSWPGGRRGETQYF.

This chain connects TRBV3-1 (or the pseudogene TRBV3-2) to TRBJ2-3; 9 positions agree with TRBD1. Germline V gives CDR1 LGHDT, CDR2 YNNKEL (reference sequence). V was pared by 9 bases and J by 5 bases, with 24 bases of the junction left unmatched. This CDR3 comprises 19 residues. In DNA form, the CDR3 reads TGTGCCAGACCAGACCAGGCCACGGGTGGGACAGGGTTGGGAGATACGCAGTATTTT. This sequence encodes CARPDQATGGTGLGDTQYF.

The chain is built from TRBV2 and TRBJ1-6; possibly TRBD1 for D (6 bases). Germline lookup yields CDR1 SNHLY and CDR2 FYNNEI. With 6 bases removed from V and 10 bases from J, the gap between germline ends came to 13 bases. CDR3 length equals 13 residues. CDR3 nucleotide sequence: TGTGCCAGCAGGGCTACAGGGTCCTCACCCCTCCACTTT. Its protein product is CASRATGSSPLHF.

The chain joins TRBV10-2 to TRBJ1-2; 10 bases fit TRBD1. This CDR3 contains 16 residues. CDR1 and CDR2 (germline): WSHSY, SAAADI. The V segment lost 3 bases and the J segment 7 bases; nucleotides outside the gene matches: 11. The CDR3 loop reads CASSDLLGGQGRGYTF. CDR3 sequence (DNA): TGCGCCAGCAGTGACCTACTCGGGGGACAGGGGCGTGGCTACACCTTC.

This clone has a handful of counts. The chain recombines TRBV10-3 with TRBJ1-3; 8 bases map to TRBD1. Trimming at V came to 6 bases and at J to 6 bases, leaving 4 bases not matched to a gene. Germline CDR1 is ENHRY and CDR2 is SYGVKD. The CDR3 sequence is 13 residues long. The CDR3 bases are TGTGCCATCAGATCAGGGGGCGTAAACACCATATATTTT. Protein: CAIRSGGVNTIYF.

V usage is TRBV30 and J usage is TRBJ1-5; 9 bases are a match to TRBD1. J lost 1 base, V lost 3 bases, and 7 bases had no gene match. The CDR3 is made up of 16 amino acids. CDR1 is GTSNPN, CDR2 SVGIG, per germline (reference sequence). The CDR3 region is CAWREGTGRSNQPQHF. The CDR3 bases are TGTGCCTGGAGAGAAGGGACAGGGAGAAGCAATCAGCCCCAGCATTTT.

This clone has a handful of counts. The chain is built from TRBV6-2 or TRBV6-3 and TRBJ2-3, with 9 bases identical to TRBD1. Germline loops: CDR1 MNHEY, CDR2 SVGEGT. The length of the CDR3 is 15 residues. Unmatched junction bases numbered 6, after V lost 6 bases and J lost 2 bases. CDR3 region: CASSDRDRVTDTQYF. CDR3 nucleotide sequence: TGTGCCAGCAGCGACCGGGACAGGGTCACAGATACGCAGTATTTT.

This clone was seen only once. The chain carries TRBV30 and TRBJ2-3; 8 nucleotides match TRBD2. Germline lookup yields CDR1 GTSNPN and CDR2 SVGIG (reference sequence). This CDR3 contains 15 residues. The V and J ends lost 3 bases and 5 bases, in that order; junction bases with no gene match: 10. The CDR3 region has the DNA TGTGCCTGGAGCAAAGGACGGGGGGGCCAAGATACGCAGTATTTT. Translation: CAWSKGRGGQDTQYF. The whole variable domain, filled in from reference TRBV30 and TRBJ2-3, reads SQTIHQWPATLVQPVGSPLSLECTVEGTSNPNLYWYRQAAGRGLQLLFYSVGIGQISSEVPQNLSASRPQDRQFILSSKKLLLSDSGFYLCAWSKGRGGQDTQYFGPGTRLTVL.